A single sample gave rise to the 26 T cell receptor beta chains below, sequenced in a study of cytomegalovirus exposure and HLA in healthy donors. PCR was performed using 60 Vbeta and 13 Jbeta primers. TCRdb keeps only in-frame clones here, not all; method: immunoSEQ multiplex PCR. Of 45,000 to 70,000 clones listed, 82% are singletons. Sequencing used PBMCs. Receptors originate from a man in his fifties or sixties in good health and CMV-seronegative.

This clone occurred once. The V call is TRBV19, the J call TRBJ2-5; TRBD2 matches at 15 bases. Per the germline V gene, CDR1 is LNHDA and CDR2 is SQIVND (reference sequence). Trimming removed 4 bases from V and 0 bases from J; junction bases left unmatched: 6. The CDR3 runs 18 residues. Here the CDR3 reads CASSRGLAGGQYQETQYF. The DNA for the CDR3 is TGTGCCAGTAGTAGGGGACTAGCGGGGGGACAGTACCAAGAGACCCAGTACTTC.

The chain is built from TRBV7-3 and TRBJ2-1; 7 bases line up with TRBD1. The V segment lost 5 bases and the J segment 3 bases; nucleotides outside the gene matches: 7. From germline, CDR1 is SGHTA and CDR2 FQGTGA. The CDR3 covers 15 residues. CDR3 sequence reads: CASSPAGTDYNEQFF. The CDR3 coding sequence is TGTGCCAGCAGCCCGGCCGGGACAGACTACAATGAGCAGTTCTTC.

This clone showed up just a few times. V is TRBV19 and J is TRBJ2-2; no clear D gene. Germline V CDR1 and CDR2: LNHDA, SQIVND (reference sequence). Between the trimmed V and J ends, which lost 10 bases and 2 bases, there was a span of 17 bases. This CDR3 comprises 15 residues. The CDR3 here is CATPRNNLNTGELFF. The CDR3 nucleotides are TGTGCCACCCCGCGGAACAACCTCAACACCGGGGAGCTGTTTTTT.

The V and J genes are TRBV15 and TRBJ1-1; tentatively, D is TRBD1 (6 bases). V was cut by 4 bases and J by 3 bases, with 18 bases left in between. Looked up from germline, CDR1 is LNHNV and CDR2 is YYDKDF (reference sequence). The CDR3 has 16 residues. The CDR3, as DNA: TGTGCCACCAGCATTACAGGGAGAAGTTCCTACACTGAAGCTTTCTTT. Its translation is CATSITGRSSYTEAFF.

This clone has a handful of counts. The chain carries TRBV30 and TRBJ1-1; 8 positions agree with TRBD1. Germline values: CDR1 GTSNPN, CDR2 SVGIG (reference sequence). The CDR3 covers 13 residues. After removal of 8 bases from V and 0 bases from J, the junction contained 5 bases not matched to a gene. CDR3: CAQGDRMNTEAFF. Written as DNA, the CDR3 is TGTGCCCAGGGGGACAGGATGAACACTGAAGCTTTCTTT.

CDR3 residues: CACKRQGDSYEQYF. Here the CDR3 DNA reads TGTGCCTGCAAAAGACAGGGTGACTCCTACGAGCAGTACTTC. The chain couples TRBV30 to TRBJ2-7, with 7 nucleotides matching TRBD1. The CDR3 spans 14 residues. V shed 6 bases and J 0 bases; nucleotides not matched to a gene: 8. The V gene's germline CDR1 is GTSNPN and CDR2 SVGIG (reference sequence).

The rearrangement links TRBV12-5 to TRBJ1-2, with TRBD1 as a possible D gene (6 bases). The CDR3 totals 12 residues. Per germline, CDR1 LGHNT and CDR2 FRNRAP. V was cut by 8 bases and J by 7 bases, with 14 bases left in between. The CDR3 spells CASQVGAGGYTF. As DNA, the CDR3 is TGTGCTAGTCAAGTGGGGGCAGGTGGCTACACCTTC.

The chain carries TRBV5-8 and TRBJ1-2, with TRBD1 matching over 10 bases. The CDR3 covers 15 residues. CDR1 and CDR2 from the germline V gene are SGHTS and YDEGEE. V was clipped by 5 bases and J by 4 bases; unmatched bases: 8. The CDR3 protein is CASSLVGTGVYGYTF. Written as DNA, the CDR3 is TGTGCCAGCAGTCTTGTAGGGACAGGGGTCTATGGCTACACCTTC.

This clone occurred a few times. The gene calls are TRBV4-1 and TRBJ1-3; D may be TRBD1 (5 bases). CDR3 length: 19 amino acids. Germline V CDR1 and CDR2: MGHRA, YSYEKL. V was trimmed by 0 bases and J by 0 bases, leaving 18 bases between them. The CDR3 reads CASSQEGGTTSTSGNTIYF. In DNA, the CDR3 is TGCGCCAGCAGCCAAGAGGGGGGAACAACGAGTACCTCTGGAAACACCATATATTTT.

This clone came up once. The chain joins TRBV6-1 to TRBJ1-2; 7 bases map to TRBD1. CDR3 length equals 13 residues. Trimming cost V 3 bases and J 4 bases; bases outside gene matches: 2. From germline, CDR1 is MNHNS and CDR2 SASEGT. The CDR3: CASSEDRRYGYTF. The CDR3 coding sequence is TGTGCCAGCAGTGAGGACAGGCGCTATGGCTACACCTTC.

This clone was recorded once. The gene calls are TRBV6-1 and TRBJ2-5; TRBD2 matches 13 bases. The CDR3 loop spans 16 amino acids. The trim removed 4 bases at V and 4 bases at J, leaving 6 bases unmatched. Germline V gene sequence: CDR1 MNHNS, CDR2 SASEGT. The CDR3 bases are TGTGCCAGCAGTGTAACTAGCGGGGGGGCCGGAGAGACCCAGTACTTC. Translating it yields CASSVTSGGAGETQYF.

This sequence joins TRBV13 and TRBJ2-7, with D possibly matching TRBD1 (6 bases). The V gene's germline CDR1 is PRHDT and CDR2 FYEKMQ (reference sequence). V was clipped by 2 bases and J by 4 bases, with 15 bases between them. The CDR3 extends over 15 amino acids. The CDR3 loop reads CASSLRDTTTYEQYF. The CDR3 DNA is TGTGCCAGCAGCTTACGGGACACAACAACTTACGAGCAGTACTTC.

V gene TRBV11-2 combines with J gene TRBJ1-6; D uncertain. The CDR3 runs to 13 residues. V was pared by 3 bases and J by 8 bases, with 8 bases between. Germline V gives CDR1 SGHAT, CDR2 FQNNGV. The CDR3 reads CASSFNGDSPLHF. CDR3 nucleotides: TGTGCCAGCAGCTTCAACGGAGATTCACCCCTCCACTTT.

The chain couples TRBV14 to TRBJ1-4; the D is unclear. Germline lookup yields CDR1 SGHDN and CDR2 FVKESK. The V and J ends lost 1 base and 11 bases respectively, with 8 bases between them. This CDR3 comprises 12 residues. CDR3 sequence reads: CASSQARMKLFF. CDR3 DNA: TGTGCCAGCAGCCAAGCCAGGATGAAACTGTTTTTT.

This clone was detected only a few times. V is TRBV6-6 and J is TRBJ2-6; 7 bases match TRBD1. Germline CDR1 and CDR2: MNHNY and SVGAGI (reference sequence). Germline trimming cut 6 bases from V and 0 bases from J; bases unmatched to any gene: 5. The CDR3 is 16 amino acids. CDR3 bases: TGTGCCAGCAGACCGGGACAGAGCTCTGGGGCCAACGTCCTGACTTTC. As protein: CASRPGQSSGANVLTF.

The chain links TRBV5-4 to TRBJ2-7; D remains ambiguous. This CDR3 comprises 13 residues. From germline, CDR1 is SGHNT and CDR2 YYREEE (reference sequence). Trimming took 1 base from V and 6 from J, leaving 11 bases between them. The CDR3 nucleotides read TGTGCCAGCAGCTTGTGGTACTATAGCGAGCAGTACTTC. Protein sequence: CASSLWYYSEQYF.

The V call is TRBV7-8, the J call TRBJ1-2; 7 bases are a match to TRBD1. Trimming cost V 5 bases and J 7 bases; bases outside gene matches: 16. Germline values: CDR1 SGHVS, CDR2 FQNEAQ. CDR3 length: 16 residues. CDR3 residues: CASSRRRGDRVCGYTF. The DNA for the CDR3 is TGTGCCAGCAGCCGCCGCCGAGGAGACAGGGTATGTGGCTACACCTTC.

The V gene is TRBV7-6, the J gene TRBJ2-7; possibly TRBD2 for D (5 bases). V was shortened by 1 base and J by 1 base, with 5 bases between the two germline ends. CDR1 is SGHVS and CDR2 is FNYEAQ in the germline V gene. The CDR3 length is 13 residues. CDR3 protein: CASSLGLSYEQYF. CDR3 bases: TGTGCCAGCAGCTTAGGACTATCCTACGAGCAGTACTTC.

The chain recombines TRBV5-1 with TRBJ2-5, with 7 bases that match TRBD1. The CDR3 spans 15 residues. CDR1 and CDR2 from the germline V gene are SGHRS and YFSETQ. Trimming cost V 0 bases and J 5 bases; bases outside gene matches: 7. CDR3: CASSLASTGKETQYF. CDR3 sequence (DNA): TGCGCCAGCAGCTTGGCCTCGACAGGGAAGGAGACCCAGTACTTC.

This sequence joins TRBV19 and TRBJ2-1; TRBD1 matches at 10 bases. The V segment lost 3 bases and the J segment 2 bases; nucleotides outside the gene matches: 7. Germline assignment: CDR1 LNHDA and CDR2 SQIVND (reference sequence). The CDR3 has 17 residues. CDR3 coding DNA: TGTGCCAGTAGTATTTGGGGCGGGACAGGGGCCTACAATGAGCAGTTCTTC. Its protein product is CASSIWGGTGAYNEQFF.

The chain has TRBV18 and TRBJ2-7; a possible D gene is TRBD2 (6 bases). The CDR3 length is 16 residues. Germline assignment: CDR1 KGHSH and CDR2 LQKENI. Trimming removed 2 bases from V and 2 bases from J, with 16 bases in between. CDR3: CASSPAGGQGPYEQYF. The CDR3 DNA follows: TGTGCCAGCTCACCAGCAGGAGGGCAGGGTCCCTACGAGCAGTACTTC.

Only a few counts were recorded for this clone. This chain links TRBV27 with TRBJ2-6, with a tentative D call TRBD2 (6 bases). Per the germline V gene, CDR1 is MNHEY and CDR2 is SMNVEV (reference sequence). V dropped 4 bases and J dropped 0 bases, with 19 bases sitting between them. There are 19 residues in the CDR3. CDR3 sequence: CASSSRSGLPGSGANVLTF. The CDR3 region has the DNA TGTGCCAGCAGTTCCCGTTCGGGACTTCCTGGCTCTGGGGCCAACGTCCTGACTTTC.

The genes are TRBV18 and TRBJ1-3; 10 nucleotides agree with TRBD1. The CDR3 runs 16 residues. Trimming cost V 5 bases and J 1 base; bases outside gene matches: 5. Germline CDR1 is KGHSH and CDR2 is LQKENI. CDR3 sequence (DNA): TGTGCCAGCTCATCAGGGACAGGGGTGTCTGGAAACACCATATATTTT. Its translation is CASSSGTGVSGNTIYF.

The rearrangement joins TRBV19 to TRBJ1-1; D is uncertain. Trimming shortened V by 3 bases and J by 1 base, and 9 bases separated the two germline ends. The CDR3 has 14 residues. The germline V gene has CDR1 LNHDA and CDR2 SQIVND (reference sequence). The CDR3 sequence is CASSMWSGNTEAFF. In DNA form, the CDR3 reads TGTGCCAGTAGTATGTGGTCCGGGAACACTGAAGCTTTCTTT.

The CDR3 DNA sequence: TGCGCCAGCAGCTTGGGGACAGGTTACGAGCAGTACTTC. Its translation is CASSLGTGYEQYF. The V call is TRBV4-1, the J call TRBJ2-5; 8 bases are a match to TRBD1. The J call may be wrong; the DNA end is better matched by TRBJ2-7. Germline CDR1 reads MGHRA; CDR2 reads YSYEKL. CDR3 length: 13 residues.

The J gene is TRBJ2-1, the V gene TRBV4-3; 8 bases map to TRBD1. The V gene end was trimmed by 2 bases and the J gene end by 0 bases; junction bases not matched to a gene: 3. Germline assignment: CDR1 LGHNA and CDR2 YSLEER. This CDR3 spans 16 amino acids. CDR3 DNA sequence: TGCGCCAGCAGCCAACAAACAGGGGGCTCCTACAATGAGCAGTTCTTC. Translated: CASSQQTGGSYNEQFF.